These T cell receptor beta chains were read from a single sample in a study of cytomegalovirus exposure and HLA in healthy donors. Libraries were prepared by immunoSEQ multiplex PCR; TCRdb keeps only in-frame clonotypes and omits some of them. This sample yields roughly 100,000 clones, of which approximately 76% are seen a single time; around 20% belongs to the top ten. Sequencing was done on a sample of PBMCs. The receptors shown here come from a woman aged 60-75 years in good health and CMV-seropositive. The conserved cysteine and the conserved F or W are not part of the CDR3 here.

v_call	j_call	cdr3_aa
TRBV28	TRBJ1-5	ASSLLFNYRQPQH
TRBV19	TRBJ1-3	ASGRATRNTIY
TRBV28	TRBJ2-5	ASSRLGGLAGAVETQY
TRBV28	TRBJ2-3	ASTLGYTDTQY
TRBV27	TRBJ1-5	ASRPGGDPYSNQPQH
TRBV6-1	TRBJ1-5	ASRTGGNQPQH
TRBV10-2	TRBJ2-3	ASSDSAGPVDTQY
TRBV6-5	TRBJ2-7	ASSSQGLHYEQY
TRBV4-2	TRBJ2-7	ASSPNLDEQY
TRBV6-6	TRBJ2-1	ASSRTDNEQF
TRBV5-4	TRBJ2-5	ASSRQTNEKTQY
TRBV7-8	TRBJ2-1	ASSIGTSGRIEQF
TRBV30	TRBJ2-1	AWETGNNEQF
TRBV10-3	TRBJ1-2	AIAGGDYGYT
TRBV29-1	TRBJ1-2	SVDRQGAFGYT
TRBV13	TRBJ2-6	ASQGQGSFSGANVLT
TRBV5-4	TRBJ1-1	ASSLGITGGITPAF
TRBV6-6	TRBJ1-1	ASSYSTGKRGEAF
TRBV7-9	TRBJ1-1	ASSFEGSGSEAF
TRBV6-5	TRBJ2-5	ASSYLRTGQQGTQY
TRBV2	TRBJ1-1	ASSPGQGGTEAF
TRBV30	TRBJ2-1	AWSVQREYNEQF
TRBV5-1	TRBJ1-2	ASSPEGRVGYGYT
TRBV6-6	TRBJ2-1	ASSYGQSYLNEQF
TRBV5-1	TRBJ1-2	ASSPYLGQGYGYT